The next 29 T cell receptor beta chains were all read from a single sample in a study of blood T cells in healthy people across ages. The second PCR ran roughly 7 to 11 cycles with a sample-barcoded 5' primer and J-beta primers. Each CDR3 protein is one row after TCRdb ran MiXCR on the 5' RACE reads. The sample holds 800,000 to 950,000 distinct CDR3 sequences, almost 30% seen once. These data also formed part of another study, on T cells of mothers and their children.

Material for sequencing was blood. Receptors originate from a woman between 40 and 55 years old in good health.

This clonotype was seen ten or more times. CDR3 residues: CASSWTGRYNEQFF. The CDR3 nucleotides read TGTGCCAGCAGCTGGACAGGGCGCTACAATGAGCAGTTCTTC. This chain connects TRBV5-5 to TRBJ2-1, with 8 bases identical to TRBD1. Per germline, CDR1 SGHKS and CDR2 YYEKEE (reference sequence). With 3 bases clipped from V and 3 bases from J, the junction kept 2 bases outside the gene matches. This CDR3 contains 14 residues.

In this sample, this clonotype turned up a few times. The chain combines TRBV5-1 with TRBJ1-2; TRBD1 aligns across 9 bases. The V gene's germline CDR1 is SGHRS and CDR2 YFSETQ. The V segment lost 4 bases and the J segment 4 bases; nucleotides outside the gene matches: 5. The CDR3 is 14 amino acids. The CDR3 bases are TGCGCCAGCAGCCAAATGACAGGGGGCTATGGCTACACCTTC. This gives the protein CASSQMTGGYGYTF.

The rearrangement uses TRBV2 and TRBJ1-5; no reliable D call. Trimming left V 5 bases short and J 6 bases short, with 17 bases between. There are 15 residues in the CDR3. In germline, CDR1 is SNHLY, CDR2 FYNNEI. The CDR3 nucleotides are TGTGCCAGCAGTTGGGCGGGAACGAGGAGTCAGCCCCAGCATTTT. Residues: CASSWAGTRSQPQHF.

The V gene is TRBV7-2, the J gene TRBJ2-1; 12 bases map to TRBD2. This CDR3 comprises 15 residues. After removal of 6 bases from V and 4 bases from J, the junction contained 4 bases not matched to a gene. In germline, CDR1 is SGHTA, CDR2 FQGNSA. The CDR3 coding sequence is TGTGCCAGCAGAGAAGGGACTAGCGGGTACAATGAGCAGTTCTTC. Its protein product is CASREGTSGYNEQFF.

This clonotype was detected many times. The genes are TRBV11-2 and TRBJ2-7; the D is unclear. V gave up 3 bases and J gave up 7 bases, with 7 bases separating them. The CDR3 totals 11 residues. The germline V gene encodes CDR1 SGHAT and CDR2 FQNNGV. CDR3 coding DNA: TGTGCCAGCAGCTTCAATCGGGAGCAGTACTTC. Its translation: CASSFNREQYF.

The V call is TRBV27, the J call TRBJ1-2, with a weak D call TRBD1 (6 bases). V shed 2 bases and J shed 1 base, with 20 bases lying between them. The germline V gene has CDR1 MNHEY and CDR2 SMNVEV (reference sequence). This CDR3 region has 18 residues. CDR3 region: CASSLRGAIWGFNYGYTF. The CDR3, as DNA: TGTGCCAGCAGTTTACGGGGGGCGATTTGGGGTTTTAACTATGGCTACACCTTC.

The V call is TRBV6-1, the J call TRBJ2-4, with TRBD2 identical over 7 bases. The germline CDR1 and CDR2 sequences are MNHNS and SASEGT. The CDR3 sequence is 15 residues long. Unmatched junction bases numbered 16, after V lost 4 bases and J lost 13 bases. The CDR3 DNA follows: TGTGCCAGCAGTGGAGGCGGGACTCTCCGGGGGGAGCAGTACTTC. Its translation: CASSGGGTLRGEQYF.

V is TRBV5-5 and J is TRBJ2-5, with TRBD1 as a possible D gene (5 bases). Germline assignment: CDR1 SGHKS and CDR2 YYEKEE (reference sequence). The CDR3 contains 14 residues. Trimming left V 2 bases short and J 2 bases short, with 10 bases between. The CDR3 sequence: CASSFSGKQETQYF. DNA of the CDR3: TGTGCCAGCAGCTTTTCAGGGAAACAAGAGACCCAGTACTTC. Looking up the rest from reference TRBV5-5 and TRBJ2-5 gives the full variable domain: DAGVTQSPTHLIKTRGQQVTLRCSPISGHKSVSWYQQVLGQGPQFIFQYYEKEERGRGNFPDRFSARQFPNYSSELNVNALLLGDSALYLCASSFSGKQETQYFGPGTRLLVL.

At least ten counts were recorded for this clonotype. The chain joins TRBV6-6 to TRBJ2-7; 11 bases are a match to TRBD2. The CDR3 is 15 residues long. V gave up 6 bases and J gave up 3 bases; unmatched junction bases: 7. CDR1 and CDR2 from the germline V gene are MNHNY and SVGAGI (reference sequence). The CDR3 nucleotides are TGTGCCAGCAGCAAACTAGCGGGGGAAGGCTACGAGCAGTACTTC. It yields the protein CASSKLAGEGYEQYF.

This clonotype occurred once. This may be a read error: a much more frequent sequence differs by one nucleotide. The chain combines TRBV4-2 with TRBJ2-3, with D tentatively TRBD1 or TRBD2 (5 bases each). CDR1 and CDR2 from the germline V gene are LGHNA and YNFKEQ. The CDR3 has 16 residues. CDR3 in amino acids: CAGSQEGDGYTDTQYF. The CDR3 nucleotides are TGTGCCGGCAGCCAAGAAGGGGACGGATACACAGATACGCAGTATTTT.

This clonotype appeared a few times. The J gene is TRBJ2-7, the V gene TRBV7-9; unclear D gene. The V gene's germline CDR1 is SEHNR and CDR2 FQNEAQ (reference sequence). Trimming removed 2 bases at V and 4 bases at J, with 15 bases between. The CDR3 has 15 residues. CDR3 nucleotides: TGTGCCAGCAGCTTATCCCTTGGCGCGTTGTACGAGCAGTACTTC. Translated, it gives CASSLSLGALYEQYF.

This clonotype was observed a single time. The chain is built from TRBV5-5 and TRBJ2-7; 10 positions match TRBD1. CDR1 SGHKS and CDR2 YYEKEE come from the germline V gene (reference sequence). V trimming: 5 bases; J trimming: 3 bases; junction bases outside the gene matches: 8. The length of the CDR3 is 15 residues. The CDR3 coding sequence is TGTGCCAGCAGTGGTCCGGGACAGGGGTACTACGAGCAGTACTTC. Its translation: CASSGPGQGYYEQYF.

This rearrangement joins TRBV14 to TRBJ2-1; D is possibly TRBD1 (6 bases). The V end was cut by 5 bases, the J end by 10 bases, with 15 bases between. The CDR3 sequence is 13 residues long. Germline CDR1 is SGHDN and CDR2 is FVKESK. CDR3: CASSEHREREQFF. Here the CDR3 DNA reads TGTGCCAGCAGCGAGCACAGGGAAAGAGAGCAGTTCTTC.

The chain links TRBV20-1 to TRBJ1-1; no reliable D call. Trimming cost V 3 bases and J 5 bases, with 13 bases left between them. Germline CDR1 DFQATT, CDR2 SNEGSKA (reference sequence). The CDR3 covers 13 residues. CDR3 in amino acids: CSASSFGRTEAFF. CDR3 nucleotide sequence: TGCAGTGCTAGCTCCTTCGGAAGAACTGAAGCTTTCTTT.

Regarding this clonotype: Lacking the conserved final phenylalanine or tryptophan, this CDR3 likely reflects a read error. The J gene is TRBJ2-3, the V gene TRBV28; 8 bases match TRBD2. The CDR3 extends over 16 amino acids. CDR1 and CDR2 from the germline V gene are MDHEN and SYDVKM. V shed 7 bases and J 6 bases; nucleotides not matched to a gene: 15. The CDR3: CASTVPGGGPLDTQYL. The CDR3 DNA follows: TGTGCCAGCACTGTTCCGGGGGGGGGGCCCCTTGATACGCAGTATTTG.

J is TRBJ2-1 and V is TRBV27, with TRBD1 matching 7 bases. The V and J ends lost 5 bases and 7 bases, in that order; junction bases with no gene match: 14. Germline assignment: CDR1 MNHEY and CDR2 SMNVEV (reference sequence). This CDR3 has 16 amino acids. The CDR3 bases are TGTGCCAGCAGTGGGGTCGGCAGGGGGTTAAAAAATGAGCAGTTCTTC. It encodes CASSGVGRGLKNEQFF.

V is TRBV4-3 and J is TRBJ2-3; 13 nucleotides agree with TRBD2. Trimming cost V 4 bases and J 9 bases; bases outside gene matches: 7. This CDR3 has 15 residues. CDR1 is LGHNA, CDR2 YSLEER, per germline. The CDR3 loop is CASSREGLAGDTQYF. The CDR3 DNA follows: TGCGCCAGCAGCCGAGAAGGACTAGCGGGGGACACGCAGTATTTT.

This clonotype was detected a few times. The chain recombines TRBV4-1 with TRBJ1-4; D remains ambiguous. Germline V CDR1 and CDR2: MGHRA, YSYEKL. The CDR3 length is 13 residues. V dropped 9 bases and J dropped 7 bases, with 15 bases sitting between them. The CDR3 DNA sequence: TGCGCCAGTTCCATGGGAGGTGGTGAAAAACTGTTTTTT. Translation gives CASSMGGGEKLFF.

V and J are TRBV20-1 and TRBJ2-1, with D hard to call. The CDR3 totals 14 residues. Trimming took 4 bases from V and 3 from J, leaving 13 bases between them. Germline CDR1 is DFQATT and CDR2 is SNEGSKA (reference sequence). CDR3 in DNA: TGCAGTGCTATTCACAAGGGCCGCTACAATGAGCAGTTCTTC. Its translation is CSAIHKGRYNEQFF.

This clonotype was detected many times. This chain links TRBV6-1 with TRBJ2-5; the match to TRBD2 covers 10 bases. The length of the CDR3 is 15 residues. Germline V lookup: CDR1 MNHNS, CDR2 SASEGT. V lost 0 bases, J lost 2 bases, and 0 bases stayed unmatched. As DNA, the CDR3 is TGTGCCAGCAGTGAAGCTAGCGGGGGGCAAGAGACCCAGTACTTC. As protein: CASSEASGGQETQYF.

With regard to this clonotype: A much larger clone sits a single nucleotide away, making a read error possible. The rearrangement uses TRBV5-1 and TRBJ1-2; D possibly corresponds to TRBD1 (6 bases). Germline CDR1 SGHRS, CDR2 YFSETQ. V was cut by 0 bases and J by 4 bases, with 13 bases left in between. CDR3 length: 15 amino acids. DNA for the CDR3: TGCGCCAGCAGCTTGGTCCAGGGGTGGACCTATGGCTACACCTTC. Its protein is CASSLVQGWTYGYTF.

The chain employs TRBV5-4 and TRBJ1-1; D is undetermined. This CDR3 is 13 amino acids long. Germline CDR1 is SGHNT and CDR2 is YYREEE (reference sequence). V dropped 1 base and J dropped 6 bases, with 10 bases sitting between them. The CDR3 protein is CASSLLSNAEAFF. The CDR3 DNA follows: TGTGCCAGCAGCTTGCTCAGTAACGCTGAAGCTTTCTTT.

CDR3: CASSSPGRSSGNTIYF. The CDR3, as DNA: TGTGCCAGCAGCTCACCGGGACGGTCCTCCGGAAACACCATATATTTT. This chain joins TRBV7-9 and TRBJ1-3; D might be TRBD1 (5 bases). V was clipped by 4 bases and J by 4 bases, with 17 bases between them. CDR3 length: 16 residues. Germline V gives CDR1 SEHNR, CDR2 FQNEAQ (reference sequence).

V usage is TRBV5-1 and J usage is TRBJ2-1; D perhaps matches TRBD2 (6 bases). The J call may not be correct, given that the DNA end is closer to TRBJ2-7. This CDR3 has 15 residues. Germline CDR1 is SGHRS and CDR2 is YFSETQ. CDR3 DNA sequence: TGCGCCAGCAGCTCGGGGTGGGACTCCTACAATGAGCAGTACGTC. Protein sequence: CASSSGWDSYNEQYV.

This clonotype was found a few times. The rearrangement joins TRBV28 to TRBJ2-1; TRBD1 matches 9 bases. J was trimmed by 3 bases and V by 4 bases; bases with no gene match: 4. The CDR3 covers 15 residues. Germline-derived CDR1 and CDR2 are MDHEN and SYDVKM. CDR3 sequence (DNA): TGTGCCAGCAGTTCACAGGGGGCATTCTACAATGAGCAGTTCTTC. It encodes CASSSQGAFYNEQFF.

This rearrangement joins TRBV18 to TRBJ1-5; the D gene is possibly TRBD1 (6 bases). The CDR3 loop spans 18 amino acids. Germline CDR1 and CDR2: KGHSH and LQKENI. Trimming stripped 3 bases from V and 5 bases from J, with 23 bases between. The CDR3 DNA reads as TGTGCCAGCTCACCTTATATAGGGGGAAAGGGAAGAGATCAGCCCCAGCATTTT. It translates to CASSPYIGGKGRDQPQHF.

The rearrangement joins TRBV19 to TRBJ2-3; D gene ambiguous. The CDR3 runs 12 residues. Trimming took off 11 bases at V and 2 bases at J, with 11 bases between the two ends. Germline CDR1 and CDR2: LNHDA and SQIVND (reference sequence). CDR3 nucleotide sequence: TGTGCCTCTGGGCCCCTCACAGATACGCAGTATTTT. It translates to CASGPLTDTQYF.

The gene calls are TRBV5-6 and TRBJ2-7; TRBD2 aligns across 7 bases. The CDR3 is made up of 15 amino acids. The germline CDR1 and CDR2 sequences are SGHDT and YYEEEE. Unmatched junction bases numbered 9, after V lost 4 bases and J lost 2 bases. The CDR3 region has the DNA TGTGCCAGCAGCACCGAGGGGAGGGGTCCCTACGAGCAGTACTTC. Translated: CASSTEGRGPYEQYF.

This clonotype was seen ten or more times. The chain employs TRBV10-3 and TRBJ2-5; 9 bases are a match to TRBD2. The CDR3 runs to 16 residues. From germline, CDR1 is ENHRY and CDR2 SYGVKD. V lost 3 bases to trimming and J lost 1 base; unmatched junction nucleotides: 6. The CDR3 DNA reads TGTGCCATCAGTGAAGGAAGCGGGGGGTCCCAAGAGACCCAGTACTTC. Translation gives CAISEGSGGSQETQYF.